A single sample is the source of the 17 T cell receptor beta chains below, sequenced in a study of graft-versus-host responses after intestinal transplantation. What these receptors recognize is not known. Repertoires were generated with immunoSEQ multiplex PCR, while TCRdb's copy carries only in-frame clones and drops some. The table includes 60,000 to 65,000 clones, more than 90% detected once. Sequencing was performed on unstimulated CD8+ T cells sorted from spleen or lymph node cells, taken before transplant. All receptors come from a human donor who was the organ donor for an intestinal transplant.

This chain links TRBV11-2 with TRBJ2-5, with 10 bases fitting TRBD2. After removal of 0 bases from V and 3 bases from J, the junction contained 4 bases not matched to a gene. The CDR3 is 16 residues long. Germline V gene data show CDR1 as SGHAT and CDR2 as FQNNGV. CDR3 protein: CASSLDGLAGEETQYF. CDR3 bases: TGTGCCAGCAGCTTAGATGGGCTAGCGGGGGAAGAGACCCAGTACTTC.

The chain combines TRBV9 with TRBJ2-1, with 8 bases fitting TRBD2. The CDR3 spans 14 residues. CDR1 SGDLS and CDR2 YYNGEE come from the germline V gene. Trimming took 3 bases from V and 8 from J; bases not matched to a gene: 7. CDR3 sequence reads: CASSGTSPGDEQFF. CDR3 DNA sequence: TGTGCCAGCAGCGGGACTAGCCCTGGGGATGAGCAGTTCTTC.

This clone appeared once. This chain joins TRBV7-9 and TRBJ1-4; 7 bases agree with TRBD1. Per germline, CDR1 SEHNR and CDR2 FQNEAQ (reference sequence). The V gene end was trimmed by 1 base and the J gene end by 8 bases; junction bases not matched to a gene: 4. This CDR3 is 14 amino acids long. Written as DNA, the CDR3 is TGTGCCAGCAGCTTAGGGACAGGAGGGGAAAAACTGTTTTTT. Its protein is CASSLGTGGEKLFF. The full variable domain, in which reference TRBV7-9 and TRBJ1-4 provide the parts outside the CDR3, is DTGVSQNPRHKITKRGQNVTFRCDPISEHNRLYWYRQTLGQGPEFLTYFQNEAQLEKSRLLSDRFSAERPKGSFSTLEIQRTEQGDSAMYLCASSLGTGGEKLFFGSGTQLSVL.

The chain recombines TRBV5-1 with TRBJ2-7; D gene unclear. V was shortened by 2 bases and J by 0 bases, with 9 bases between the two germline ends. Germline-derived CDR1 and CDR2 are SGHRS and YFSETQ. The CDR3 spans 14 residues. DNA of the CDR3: TGCGCCAGCAGCTTTACGTACTTCTCCTACGAGCAGTACTTC. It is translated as CASSFTYFSYEQYF.

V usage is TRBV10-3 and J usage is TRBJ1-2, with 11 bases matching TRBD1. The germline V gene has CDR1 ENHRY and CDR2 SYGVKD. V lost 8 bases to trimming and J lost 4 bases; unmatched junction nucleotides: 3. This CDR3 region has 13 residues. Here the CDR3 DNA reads TGTGCCATCCGGGACAGGGGGATCTATGGCTACACCTTC. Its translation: CAIRDRGIYGYTF.

This chain's CDR3 is CASSLLPGHLALEPYYEQYF. The CDR3 region has the DNA TGTGCCAGCAGTTTATTGCCGGGACATTTAGCTCTTGAACCTTACTACGAGCAGTACTTC. The chain recombines TRBV27 with TRBJ2-7; perhaps TRBD1 as D (6 bases). Trimming cost V 1 base and J 3 bases, with 28 bases left between them. Germline CDR1 is MNHEY and CDR2 is SMNVEV (reference sequence). The CDR3 totals 20 residues.

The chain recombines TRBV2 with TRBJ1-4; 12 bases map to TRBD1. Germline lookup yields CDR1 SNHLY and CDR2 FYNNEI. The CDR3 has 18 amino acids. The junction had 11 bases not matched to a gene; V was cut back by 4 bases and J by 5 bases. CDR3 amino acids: CASSGGTGGFTTNEKLFF. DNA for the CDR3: TGTGCCAGCAGTGGTGGGACAGGGGGCTTTACGACCAATGAAAAACTGTTTTTT.

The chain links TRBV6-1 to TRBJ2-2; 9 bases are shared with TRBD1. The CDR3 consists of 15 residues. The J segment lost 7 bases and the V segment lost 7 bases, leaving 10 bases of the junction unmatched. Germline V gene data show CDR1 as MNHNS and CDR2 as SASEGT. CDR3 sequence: CASTRQTGGGGELFF. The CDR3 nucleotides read TGTGCCAGCACCCGGCAGACAGGGGGGGGCGGGGAGCTGTTTTTT.

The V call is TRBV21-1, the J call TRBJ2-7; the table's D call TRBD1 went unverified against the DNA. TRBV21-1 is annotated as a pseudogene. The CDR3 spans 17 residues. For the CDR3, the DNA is TGTGCCAGCAGCAGAGGATCATCGGGACAGGGGGCTTACGAGCAGTACTTC. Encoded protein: CASSRGSSGQGAYEQYF.

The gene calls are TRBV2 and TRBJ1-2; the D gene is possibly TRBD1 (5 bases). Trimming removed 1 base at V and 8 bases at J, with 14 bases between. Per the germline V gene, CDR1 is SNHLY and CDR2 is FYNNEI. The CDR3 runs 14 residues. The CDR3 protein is CASSEGRAGRGYTF. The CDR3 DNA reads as TGTGCCAGCAGTGAAGGCAGGGCGGGACGCGGCTACACCTTC.

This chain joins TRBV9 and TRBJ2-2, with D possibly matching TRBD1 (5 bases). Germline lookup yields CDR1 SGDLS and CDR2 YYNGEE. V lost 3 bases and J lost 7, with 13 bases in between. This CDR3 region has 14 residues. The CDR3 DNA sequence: TGTGCCAGCAGCGCTAACGGGCAGGGCGGGGAGCTGTTTTTT. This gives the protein CASSANGQGGELFF. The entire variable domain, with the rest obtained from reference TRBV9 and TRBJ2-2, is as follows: DSGVTQTPKHLITATGQRVTLRCSPRSGDLSVYWYQQSLDQGLQFLIQYYNGEERAKGNILERFSAQQFPDLHSELNLSSLELGDSALYFCASSANGQGGELFFGEGSRLTVL.

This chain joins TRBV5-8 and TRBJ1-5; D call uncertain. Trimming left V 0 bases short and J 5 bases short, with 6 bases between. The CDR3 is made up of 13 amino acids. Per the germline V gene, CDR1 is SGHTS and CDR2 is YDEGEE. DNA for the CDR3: TGTGCCAGCAGCTTGGTATCTCATCAGCCCCAGCATTTT. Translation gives CASSLVSHQPQHF.

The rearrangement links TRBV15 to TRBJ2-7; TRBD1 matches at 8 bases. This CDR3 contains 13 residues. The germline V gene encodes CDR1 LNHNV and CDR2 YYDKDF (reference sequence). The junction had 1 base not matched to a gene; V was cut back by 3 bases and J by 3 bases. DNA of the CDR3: TGTGCCACCAGCAGGACAGGGGACTACGAGCAGTACTTC. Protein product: CATSRTGDYEQYF.

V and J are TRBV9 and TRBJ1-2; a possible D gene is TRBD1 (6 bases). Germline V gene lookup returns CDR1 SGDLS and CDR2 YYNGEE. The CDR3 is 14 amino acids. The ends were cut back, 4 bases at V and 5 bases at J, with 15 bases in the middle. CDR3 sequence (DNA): TGTGCCAGCAGCCCCCAACAGGGTTGGTATGGCTACACCTTC. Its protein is CASSPQQGWYGYTF.

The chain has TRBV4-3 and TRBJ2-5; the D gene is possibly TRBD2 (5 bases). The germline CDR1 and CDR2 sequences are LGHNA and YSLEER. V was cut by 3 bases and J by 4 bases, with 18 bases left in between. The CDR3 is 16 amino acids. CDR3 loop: CASSQRPRGYRETQYF. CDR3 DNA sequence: TGCGCCAGCAGCCAGCGGCCCAGAGGGTACCGAGAGACCCAGTACTTC.

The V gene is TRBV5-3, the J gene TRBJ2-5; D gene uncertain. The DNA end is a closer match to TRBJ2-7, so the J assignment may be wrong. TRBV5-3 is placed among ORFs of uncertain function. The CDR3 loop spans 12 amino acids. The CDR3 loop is CAVSRHTYEQYF. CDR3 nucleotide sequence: TGTGCTGTAAGCCGTCATACCTACGAGCAGTACTTC.

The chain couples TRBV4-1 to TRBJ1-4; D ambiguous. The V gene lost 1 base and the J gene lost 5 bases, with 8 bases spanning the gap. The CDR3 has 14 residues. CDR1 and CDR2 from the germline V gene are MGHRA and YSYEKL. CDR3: CASSQGLRNEKLFF. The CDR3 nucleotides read TGCGCCAGCAGCCAAGGACTCAGAAATGAAAAACTGTTTTTT.